The entry below describes one T cell receptor beta chain. Its target is unknown. The data stem from a study of cytomegalovirus exposure and HLA in healthy donors. Notes on the study in general: Rare sequences made up most TCRs, while some public TCRs were found in many donors.

CDR3 length equals 14 residues. V lost 3 bases, J lost 7 bases, and 6 bases stayed unmatched. CDR1 and CDR2 from the germline V gene are SGDLS and YYNGEE. The protocol was immunoSEQ multiplex PCR, while the TCRdb copy is restricted to in-frame clones and leaves out a portion. The sample has about 170,000 clones, 86% seen once. The rearrangement uses TRBV9 and TRBJ1-2; 10 positions match TRBD1. This receptor was identified in a woman between 18 and 29 years old in good health and CMV-seronegative. Sequencing was carried out using PBMCs. CDR3 nucleotides: TGTGCCAGCAGCGCCCGACAGGGGGCGGGTGGCTACACCTTC. It codes for CASSARQGAGGYTF.